Each of the 24 T cell receptor beta chains below was sequenced from the same sample in a study of PD-1 blockade in classical Hodgkin lymphoma. The sample's time point: newly diagnosed, previously untreated cHL patient sample. Purification of CD4+ T cells from thawed PBMCs was performed via magnetic negative selection. This table comes from immunoSEQ multiplex PCR, and its TCRdb copy is limited to in-frame clones, with some not included. This sample has fewer than 20,000 clones, with roughly 90% found just once. Sequencing input: CD4+ T cells from blood. The receptors derive from a human donor with classical Hodgkin lymphoma.

V is TRBV6-1 and J is TRBJ2-7, with 10 bases that match TRBD1. This CDR3 spans 14 amino acids. The germline gives CDR1 MNHNS, CDR2 SASEGT. The J segment lost 4 bases and the V segment lost 5 bases, leaving 5 bases of the junction unmatched. CDR3 sequence (DNA): TGTGCCAGCAGTCCCCGACAGGGGGCATACGAGCAGTACTTC. Its translation: CASSPRQGAYEQYF.

V is TRBV30 and J is TRBJ2-7; TRBD2 aligns across 7 bases. The CDR3 is made up of 12 amino acids. The V segment lost 4 bases and the J segment 4 bases; nucleotides outside the gene matches: 4. Germline V CDR1 and CDR2: GTSNPN, SVGIG (reference sequence). For the CDR3, the DNA is TGTGCCTGGACTAGCGGTCTTTACGAGCAGTACTTC. It encodes CAWTSGLYEQYF.

The CDR3 region is CASKVGHSTDTQYF. CDR3 in DNA: TGTGCCAGCAAGGTCGGCCATAGCACAGATACGCAGTATTTT. The chain carries TRBV11-2 and TRBJ2-3, with D unclear. Per germline, CDR1 SGHAT and CDR2 FQNNGV. The V end lost 7 bases, the J end lost 0 bases, and 11 bases lay between the germline ends. The CDR3 spans 14 residues.

V usage is TRBV7-2 and J usage is TRBJ2-7, with 7 bases fitting TRBD1. Germline V gene lookup returns CDR1 SGHTA and CDR2 FQGNSA. CDR3 length equals 18 residues. Trimming at V came to 1 base and at J to 2 bases, leaving 14 bases not matched to a gene. CDR3 DNA: TGTGCCAGCAGCTTAGATGCCGGACAGGCCTTTTTTCCCTACGAGCAGTACTTC. Protein: CASSLDAGQAFFPYEQYF.

CDR3 region: CASRFRVQETQYF. The CDR3 DNA is TGTGCCAGCAGGTTCAGGGTCCAAGAGACCCAGTACTTC. The gene calls are TRBV2 and TRBJ2-5, with a possible D match to TRBD1 (5 bases). Germline values: CDR1 SNHLY, CDR2 FYNNEI. CDR3 length equals 13 residues. Trimming took off 6 bases at V and 1 base at J, with 9 bases between the two ends.

V gene TRBV2 combines with J gene TRBJ1-2, with 7 bases aligning to TRBD1. The CDR3 is made up of 12 amino acids. Per germline, CDR1 SNHLY and CDR2 FYNNEI. Germline trimming cut 9 bases from V and 6 bases from J; bases unmatched to any gene: 7. In DNA form, the CDR3 reads TGTGCCAGTCAGACAGGGTTGGATGGCTACACCTTC. It encodes CASQTGLDGYTF.

The rearrangement links TRBV4-1 to TRBJ1-1; TRBD1 might be the D (5 bases). The CDR3 has 12 amino acids. The V end was cut by 1 base, the J end by 12 bases, with 12 bases between. Per germline, CDR1 MGHRA and CDR2 YSYEKL. In DNA form, the CDR3 reads TGCGCCAGCAGCCAAGCCCCCAGGGTCACTTTCTTT. It yields the protein CASSQAPRVTFF.

The chain couples TRBV5-4 to TRBJ2-7, with TRBD2 as a possible D gene (6 bases). The V end lost 3 bases, the J end lost 6 bases, and 16 bases lay between the germline ends. Germline-derived CDR1 and CDR2 are SGHNT and YYREEE (reference sequence). The CDR3 runs 14 residues. In nucleotides, the CDR3 is TGTGCCAGCAGCTACCCCCGGGACGGGGGCGAGCAGTACTTC. Protein sequence: CASSYPRDGGEQYF.

Concerning this clone itself: The sample contains more than one DNA sequence encoding this CDR3. For the CDR3, the DNA is TGTGCCAGCAGCTTAAATGCAAATGAGCAGTTCTTC. Encoded protein: CASSLNANEQFF. This chain links TRBV11-3 with TRBJ2-1; D is undetermined. The CDR3 covers 12 residues. The germline gives CDR1 SGHNT, CDR2 YENEEA. V was pared by 2 bases and J by 7 bases, with 6 bases between.

The chain employs TRBV6-5 and TRBJ2-7; tentatively, D is TRBD1 (6 bases). Germline V gives CDR1 MNHEY, CDR2 SVGAGI. Between the trimmed V and J ends, which lost 2 bases and 5 bases, there was a span of 16 bases. The CDR3 covers 15 residues. CDR3 amino acids: CASSYDIQGWNEQYF. The CDR3 nucleotides are TGTGCCAGCAGTTACGATATACAGGGTTGGAACGAGCAGTACTTC.

The chain carries TRBV28 and TRBJ2-7, with D tentatively TRBD2 (6 bases). The CDR3 extends over 14 amino acids. Looked up from germline, CDR1 is MDHEN and CDR2 is SYDVKM. Trimming cost V 3 bases and J 7 bases, with 16 bases left between them. CDR3: CASSLGVTRGEQYF. The CDR3, as DNA: TGTGCCAGCAGTTTGGGGGTTACGCGGGGAGAGCAGTACTTC.

V usage is TRBV6-1 and J usage is TRBJ1-6, with D perhaps matching TRBD1 (5 bases). The V gene lost 9 bases and the J gene lost 5 bases, with 14 bases spanning the gap. The CDR3 extends over 14 amino acids. CDR1 is MNHNS, CDR2 SASEGT, per germline. The CDR3 DNA sequence: TGTGCCAGTACTAGCGGGGCCGATAATTCACCCCTCCACTTT. It codes for CASTSGADNSPLHF.

The chain is built from TRBV4-1 and TRBJ2-1; 10 nucleotides match TRBD1. J gave up 1 base and V 0 bases, and 6 bases lay outside the gene matches. CDR3 size: 18 residues. CDR1 and CDR2 (germline): MGHRA, YSYEKL. CDR3 coding DNA: TGCGCCAGCAGCCAAGATCCTAGGGGACAGGGGTCCTACAATGAGCAGTTCTTC. It codes for CASSQDPRGQGSYNEQFF.

CDR3 region: CASSGGAMNTEAFF. The CDR3 DNA reads as TGCGCCAGCAGCGGCGGGGCCATGAACACTGAAGCTTTCTTT. This sequence joins TRBV5-1 and TRBJ1-1, with D possibly being TRBD1 (5 bases). Trimming removed 4 bases from V and 0 bases from J, with 10 bases in between. This CDR3 contains 14 residues. Germline V gives CDR1 SGHRS, CDR2 YFSETQ.

V and J are TRBV2 and TRBJ2-1; 11 bases map to TRBD2. The ends lost 4 bases at V and 6 bases at J; junction bases unmatched: 11. The germline CDR1 and CDR2 sequences are SNHLY and FYNNEI. This CDR3 has 17 amino acids. The CDR3 DNA follows: TGTGCCAGCAGTGTACCGGGAGGGCTAGCGGGAGGCAATGAGCAGTTCTTC. Protein sequence: CASSVPGGLAGGNEQFF.

The chain is built from TRBV30 and TRBJ2-3; no clear D. The V gene's germline CDR1 is GTSNPN and CDR2 SVGIG (reference sequence). V gave up 2 bases and J gave up 0 bases, with 6 bases separating them. This CDR3 is 13 amino acids long. Written as DNA, the CDR3 is TGTGCCTGGAGTTCGACTAGCACAGATACGCAGTATTTT. Amino acids: CAWSSTSTDTQYF.

This clone was recorded once. The V call is TRBV7-9, the J call TRBJ1-4; D is uncertain. Between the trimmed V and J ends, which lost 6 bases and 3 bases, there was a span of 14 bases. This CDR3 contains 15 residues. The germline V gene has CDR1 SEHNR and CDR2 FQNEAQ (reference sequence). CDR3 in amino acids: CASRRRTGSNEKLFF. The CDR3 nucleotides are TGTGCCAGCAGACGACGGACGGGATCTAATGAAAAACTGTTTTTT.

The chain recombines TRBV4-1 with TRBJ2-3; 10 bases are shared with TRBD1. The CDR3 consists of 15 residues. CDR1 MGHRA and CDR2 YSYEKL come from the germline V gene. The trim removed 6 bases at V and 4 bases at J, leaving 7 bases unmatched. CDR3 in amino acids: CASSLGQGFPDTQYF. The CDR3 DNA follows: TGCGCCAGCAGTTTGGGACAGGGGTTCCCAGATACGCAGTATTTT.

The chain recombines TRBV7-9 with TRBJ1-1; 9 bases are shared with TRBD1. CDR1 is SEHNR, CDR2 FQNEAQ, per germline (reference sequence). This CDR3 is built from 15 residues. The trim removed 1 base at V and 5 bases at J, leaving 5 bases unmatched. The CDR3 is CASSLGDRGSTEAFF. DNA for the CDR3: TGTGCCAGCAGCTTAGGAGACAGGGGGTCAACTGAAGCTTTCTTT.

The chain links TRBV19 to TRBJ1-1; maybe TRBD1 (5 bases). Germline V gene data show CDR1 as LNHDA and CDR2 as SQIVND (reference sequence). V lost 6 bases and J lost 0, with 11 bases in between. The CDR3 has 14 residues. CDR3 loop: CASRRRDLNTEAFF. CDR3 sequence (DNA): TGTGCCAGTAGACGCAGGGACTTGAACACTGAAGCTTTCTTT.

This clone was seen only once. The chain has TRBV5-6 and TRBJ2-5; D is tentatively TRBD1 or TRBD2 (5 bases each). V gave up 4 bases and J gave up 11 bases, with 18 bases separating them. There are 13 residues in the CDR3. Germline CDR1 is SGHDT and CDR2 is YYEEEE. CDR3 region: CASSPAGVGEQYF. CDR3 nucleotides: TGTGCCAGCAGCCCTGCAGGAGTAGGGGAGCAGTACTTC.

The chain has TRBV18 and TRBJ1-1; D unclear. The CDR3 has 14 amino acids. Germline CDR1 is KGHSH and CDR2 is LQKENI. V was shortened by 3 bases and J by 1 base, with 9 bases between the two germline ends. The CDR3, as DNA: TGTGCCAGCTCACCCCGGACGGCGAACACTGAAGCTTTCTTT. Encoded protein: CASSPRTANTEAFF. Full variable domain (missing parts from reference TRBV18 and TRBJ1-1): NAGVMQNPRHLVRRRGQEARLRCSPMKGHSHVYWYRQLPEEGLKFMVYLQKENIIDESGMPKERFSAEFPKEGPSILRIQQVVRGDSAAYFCASSPRTANTEAFFGQGTRLTVV.

The chain couples TRBV6-1 to TRBJ2-7; TRBD2 is a possible D gene (6 bases). V was clipped by 6 bases and J by 7 bases, with 16 bases between them. The germline V gene encodes CDR1 MNHNS and CDR2 SASEGT. The CDR3 has 13 amino acids. The CDR3 reads CASRVGLAGEQYF. CDR3 nucleotide sequence: TGTGCCAGCAGGGTGGGCCTTGCGGGGGAGCAGTACTTC.

CDR3 sequence reads: CASSLEAGNTIYF. In DNA form, the CDR3 reads TGTGCCAGCAGCTTAGAAGCTGGAAACACCATATATTTT. The chain employs TRBV11-2 and TRBJ1-3; D ambiguous. CDR3 length: 13 amino acids. V dropped 0 bases and J dropped 2 bases, with 2 bases sitting between them. Germline CDR1 and CDR2: SGHAT and FQNNGV.